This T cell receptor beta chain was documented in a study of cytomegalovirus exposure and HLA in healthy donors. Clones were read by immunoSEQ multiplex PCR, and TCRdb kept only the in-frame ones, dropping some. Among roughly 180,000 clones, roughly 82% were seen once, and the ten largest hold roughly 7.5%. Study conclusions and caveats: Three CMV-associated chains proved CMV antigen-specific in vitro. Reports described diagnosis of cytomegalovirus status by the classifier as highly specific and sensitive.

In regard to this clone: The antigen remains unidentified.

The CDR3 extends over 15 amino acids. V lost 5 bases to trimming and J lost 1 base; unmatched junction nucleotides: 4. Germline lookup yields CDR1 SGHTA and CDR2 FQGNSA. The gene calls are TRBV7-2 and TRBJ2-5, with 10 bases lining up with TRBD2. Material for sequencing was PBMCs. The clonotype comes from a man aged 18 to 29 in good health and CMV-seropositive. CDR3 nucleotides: TGTGCCAGCAGCCCGACTAGCGGGCGCCAAGAGACCCAGTACTTC. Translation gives CASSPTSGRQETQYF.